This TCR beta chain was sequenced during a study of cytomegalovirus exposure and HLA in healthy donors. The germline V gene has CDR1 GTSNPN and CDR2 SVGIG (reference sequence). CDR3 length: 15 amino acids. Trimming removed 4 bases at V and 7 bases at J, with 20 bases between. General observations from the study: The authors assumed roughly uniform sequencing depth across donors for presence/absence analyses.

In the PCR, 60 Vbeta and 13 Jbeta primers were used. Generated by immunoSEQ multiplex PCR, the TCRdb table keeps only in-frame clones and is missing some. The sample contains around 150,000 clones, roughly 78% of which appear only once. Worth noting for this clone: No antigen is known for it.

The clonotype comes from a man aged 35 to 55 in good health and CMV-seropositive. The V gene is TRBV30, the J gene TRBJ2-1; perhaps TRBD1 as D (5 bases). What was sequenced was PBMCs. The CDR3 DNA reads TGTGCCTGGACCCGGGCAGGGATTGAGTCGAATGAGCAGTTCTTC. It yields the protein CAWTRAGIESNEQFF.